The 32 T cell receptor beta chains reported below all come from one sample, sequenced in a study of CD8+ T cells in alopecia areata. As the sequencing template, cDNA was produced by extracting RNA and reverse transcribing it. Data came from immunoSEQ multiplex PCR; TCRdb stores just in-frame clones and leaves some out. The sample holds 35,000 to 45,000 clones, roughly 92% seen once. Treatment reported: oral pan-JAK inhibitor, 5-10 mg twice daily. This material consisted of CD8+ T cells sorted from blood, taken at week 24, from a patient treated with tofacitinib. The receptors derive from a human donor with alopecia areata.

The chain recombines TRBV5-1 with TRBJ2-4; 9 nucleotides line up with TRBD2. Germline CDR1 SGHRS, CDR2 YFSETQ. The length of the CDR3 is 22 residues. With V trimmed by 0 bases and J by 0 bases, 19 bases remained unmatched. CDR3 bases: TGCGCCAGCAGCTTGGGTTGGCGTAGCGGGGGCCCCGAGGGTGTAGCCAAAAACATTCAGTACTTC. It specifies CASSLGWRSGGPEGVAKNIQYF.

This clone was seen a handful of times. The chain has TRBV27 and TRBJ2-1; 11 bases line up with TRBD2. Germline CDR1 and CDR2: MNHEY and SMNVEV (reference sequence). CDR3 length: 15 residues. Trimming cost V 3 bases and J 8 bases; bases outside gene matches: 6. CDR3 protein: CASSFSGGAGHEQFF. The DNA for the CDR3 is TGTGCCAGCAGTTTTAGCGGGGGGGCCGGCCATGAGCAGTTCTTC.

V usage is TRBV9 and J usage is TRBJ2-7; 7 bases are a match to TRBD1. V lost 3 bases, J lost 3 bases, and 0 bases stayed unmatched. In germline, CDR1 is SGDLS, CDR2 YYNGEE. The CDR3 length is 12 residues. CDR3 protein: CASSGQGYEQYF. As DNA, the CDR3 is TGTGCCAGCAGCGGACAGGGCTACGAGCAGTACTTC. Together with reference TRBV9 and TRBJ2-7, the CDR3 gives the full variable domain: DSGVTQTPKHLITATGQRVTLRCSPRSGDLSVYWYQQSLDQGLQFLIQYYNGEERAKGNILERFSAQQFPDLHSELNLSSLELGDSALYFCASSGQGYEQYFGPGTRLTVT.

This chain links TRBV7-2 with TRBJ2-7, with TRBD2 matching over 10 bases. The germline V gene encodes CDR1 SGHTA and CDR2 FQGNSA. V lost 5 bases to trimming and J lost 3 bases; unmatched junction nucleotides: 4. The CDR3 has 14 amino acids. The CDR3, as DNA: TGTGCCAGCAGCCAGCGGACTAGCGGCTACGAGCAGTACTTC. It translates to CASSQRTSGYEQYF.

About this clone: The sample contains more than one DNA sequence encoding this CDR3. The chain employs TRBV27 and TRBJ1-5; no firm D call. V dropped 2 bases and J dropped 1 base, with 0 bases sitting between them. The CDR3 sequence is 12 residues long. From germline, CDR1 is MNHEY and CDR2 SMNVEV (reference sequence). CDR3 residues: CASSLSNQPQHF. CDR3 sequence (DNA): TGTGCCAGCAGTTTAAGCAATCAGCCCCAGCATTTT.

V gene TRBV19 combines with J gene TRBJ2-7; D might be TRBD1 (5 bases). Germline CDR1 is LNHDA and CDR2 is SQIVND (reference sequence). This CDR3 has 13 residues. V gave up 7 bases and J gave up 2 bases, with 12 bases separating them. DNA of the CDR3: TGTGCCAGTACTTCAGGGTCCCCCTACGAGCAGTACTTC. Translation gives CASTSGSPYEQYF.

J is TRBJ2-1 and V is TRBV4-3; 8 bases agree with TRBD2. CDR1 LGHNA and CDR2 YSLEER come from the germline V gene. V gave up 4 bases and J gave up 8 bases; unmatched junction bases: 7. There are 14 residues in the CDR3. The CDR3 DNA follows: TGCGCCAGCAGCCCGCGTGGACTAGCCCATGAGCAGTTCTTC. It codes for CASSPRGLAHEQFF.

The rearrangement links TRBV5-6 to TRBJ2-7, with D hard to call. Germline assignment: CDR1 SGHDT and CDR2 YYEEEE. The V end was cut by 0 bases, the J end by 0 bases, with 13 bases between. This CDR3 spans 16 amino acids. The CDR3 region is CASSLVHSGSSYEQYF. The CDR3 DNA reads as TGTGCCAGCAGCTTGGTTCATTCCGGTTCCTCCTACGAGCAGTACTTC.

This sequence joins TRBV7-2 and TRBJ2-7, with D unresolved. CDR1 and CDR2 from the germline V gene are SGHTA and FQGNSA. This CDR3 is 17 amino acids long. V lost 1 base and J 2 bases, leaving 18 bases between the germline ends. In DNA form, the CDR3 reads TGTGCCAGCAGCTTAGGGTACCTAATCGGCGGTACCTACGAGCAGTACTTC. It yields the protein CASSLGYLIGGTYEQYF.

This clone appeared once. The CDR3 is CASRNTDTQYF. The CDR3 DNA reads as TGTGCCAGCAGGAACACAGATACGCAGTATTTT. This chain joins TRBV7-9 and TRBJ2-3; D gene ambiguous. This CDR3 contains 11 residues. V lost 6 bases to trimming and J lost 2 bases, with 3 bases between them. Germline CDR1 reads SEHNR; CDR2 reads FQNEAQ (reference sequence).

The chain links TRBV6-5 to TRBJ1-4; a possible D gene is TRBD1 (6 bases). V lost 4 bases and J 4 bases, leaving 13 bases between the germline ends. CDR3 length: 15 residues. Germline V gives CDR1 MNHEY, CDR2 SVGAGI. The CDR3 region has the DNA TGTGCCAGCAGTTTTTCGGACAGTTTTAATGAAAAACTGTTTTTT. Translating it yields CASSFSDSFNEKLFF.

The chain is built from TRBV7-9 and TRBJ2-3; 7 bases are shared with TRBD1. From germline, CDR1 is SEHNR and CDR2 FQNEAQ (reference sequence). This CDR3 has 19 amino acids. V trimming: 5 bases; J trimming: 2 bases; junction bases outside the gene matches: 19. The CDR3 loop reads CASSPPRGSRQGVTDTQYF. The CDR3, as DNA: TGTGCCAGCAGCCCACCAAGGGGCTCAAGGCAGGGGGTCACAGATACGCAGTATTTT.

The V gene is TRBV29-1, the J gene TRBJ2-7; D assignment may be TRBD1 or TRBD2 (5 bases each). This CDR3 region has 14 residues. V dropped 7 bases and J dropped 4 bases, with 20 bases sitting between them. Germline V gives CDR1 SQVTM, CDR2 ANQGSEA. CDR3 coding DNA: TGCAGCGCTCACACCGGGACGGGGATTTACGAGCAGTACTTC. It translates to CSAHTGTGIYEQYF.

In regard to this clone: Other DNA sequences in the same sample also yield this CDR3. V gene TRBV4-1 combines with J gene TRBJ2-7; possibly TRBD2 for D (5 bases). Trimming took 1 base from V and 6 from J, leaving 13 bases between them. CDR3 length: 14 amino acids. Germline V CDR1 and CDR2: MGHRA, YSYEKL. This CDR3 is CASSQAAGFGEQYF. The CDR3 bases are TGCGCCAGCAGCCAAGCCGCGGGCTTCGGCGAGCAGTACTTC.

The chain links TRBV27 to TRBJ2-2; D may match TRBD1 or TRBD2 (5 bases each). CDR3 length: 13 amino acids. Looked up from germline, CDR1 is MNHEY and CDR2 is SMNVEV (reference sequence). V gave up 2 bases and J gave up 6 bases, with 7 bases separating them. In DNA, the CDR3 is TGTGCCAGCAGTTTACAGGGACCCGGGGAGCTGTTTTTT. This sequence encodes CASSLQGPGELFF.

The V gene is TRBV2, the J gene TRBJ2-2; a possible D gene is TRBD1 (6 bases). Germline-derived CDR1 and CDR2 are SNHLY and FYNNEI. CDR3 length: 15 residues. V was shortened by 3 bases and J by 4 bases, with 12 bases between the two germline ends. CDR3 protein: CASSDPGEGTGELFF. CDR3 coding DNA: TGTGCCAGCAGTGACCCAGGGGAAGGCACCGGGGAGCTGTTTTTT.

The CDR3: CASSRDGSTDTQYF. CDR3 nucleotide sequence: TGTGCCAGCAGCCGAGACGGCAGCACAGATACGCAGTATTTT. The V call is TRBV28, the J call TRBJ2-3; D not certain. This CDR3 region has 14 residues. CDR1 and CDR2 (germline): MDHEN, SYDVKM. The V and J ends lost 6 bases and 0 bases respectively, with 10 bases between them.

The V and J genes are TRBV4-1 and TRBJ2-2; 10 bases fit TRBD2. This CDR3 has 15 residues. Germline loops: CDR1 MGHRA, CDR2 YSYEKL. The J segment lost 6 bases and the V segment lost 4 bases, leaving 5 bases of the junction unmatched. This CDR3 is CASSPISGGSGELFF. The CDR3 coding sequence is TGCGCCAGCAGCCCCATTAGCGGGGGGTCCGGGGAGCTGTTTTTT.

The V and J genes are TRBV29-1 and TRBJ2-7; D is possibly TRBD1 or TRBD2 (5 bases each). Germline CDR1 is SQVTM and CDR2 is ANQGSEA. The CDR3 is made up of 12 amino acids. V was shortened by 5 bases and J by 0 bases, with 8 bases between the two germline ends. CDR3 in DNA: TGCAGCGTTCGGGACCTCTCCTACGAGCAGTACTTC. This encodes CSVRDLSYEQYF.

The CDR3 DNA sequence: TGTGCCAGCAGTTTAGTTTTTGGCTTGAGCACAGATACGCAGTATTTT. Its translation is CASSLVFGLSTDTQYF. The V call is TRBV27, the J call TRBJ2-3, with D unresolved. The CDR3 totals 16 residues. CDR1 and CDR2 (germline): MNHEY, SMNVEV (reference sequence). The V end lost 2 bases, the J end lost 0 bases, and 12 bases lay between the germline ends.

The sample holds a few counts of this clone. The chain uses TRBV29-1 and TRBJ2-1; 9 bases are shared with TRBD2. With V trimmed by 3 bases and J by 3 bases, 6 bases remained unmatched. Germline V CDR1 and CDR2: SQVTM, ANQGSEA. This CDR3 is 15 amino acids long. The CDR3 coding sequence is TGCAGCGTTGATGGGCTAGCGGGACTCTACAATGAGCAGTTCTTC. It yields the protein CSVDGLAGLYNEQFF.

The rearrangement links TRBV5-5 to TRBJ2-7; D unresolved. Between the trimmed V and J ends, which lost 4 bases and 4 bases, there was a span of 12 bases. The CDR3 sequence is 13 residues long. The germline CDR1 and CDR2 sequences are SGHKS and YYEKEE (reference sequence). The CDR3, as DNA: TGTGCCAGCAGCCCTCTGGACGAGTACGAGCAGTACTTC. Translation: CASSPLDEYEQYF.

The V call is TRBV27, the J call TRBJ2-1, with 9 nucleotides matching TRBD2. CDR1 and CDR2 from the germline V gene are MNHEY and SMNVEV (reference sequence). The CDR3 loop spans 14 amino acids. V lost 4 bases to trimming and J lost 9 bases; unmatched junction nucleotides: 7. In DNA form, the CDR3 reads TGTGCCAGCAGTTGGGCGGCGGGGGGGGGTGAGCAGTTCTTC. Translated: CASSWAAGGGEQFF.

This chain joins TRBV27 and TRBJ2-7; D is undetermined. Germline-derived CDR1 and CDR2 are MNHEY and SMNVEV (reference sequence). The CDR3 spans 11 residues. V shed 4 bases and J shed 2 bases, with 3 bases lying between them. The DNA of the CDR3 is TGTGCCAGCAGTTCGGCCTACGAGCAGTACTTC. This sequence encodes CASSSAYEQYF.

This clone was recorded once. The CDR3, as DNA: TGTGCCTGGAGCCCCGGGGGCTCTGAAGCTTTCTTT. Translated, it gives CAWSPGGSEAFF. This chain uses TRBV30 with TRBJ1-1; a weak D match, TRBD1 (6 bases). The V end was cut by 3 bases, the J end by 6 bases, with 11 bases between. The CDR3 totals 12 residues. Germline lookup yields CDR1 GTSNPN and CDR2 SVGIG (reference sequence). Filled out from reference TRBV30 and TRBJ1-1, the complete variable domain reads SQTIHQWPATLVQPVGSPLSLECTVEGTSNPNLYWYRQAAGRGLQLLFYSVGIGQISSEVPQNLSASRPQDRQFILSSKKLLLSDSGFYLCAWSPGGSEAFFGQGTRLTVV.

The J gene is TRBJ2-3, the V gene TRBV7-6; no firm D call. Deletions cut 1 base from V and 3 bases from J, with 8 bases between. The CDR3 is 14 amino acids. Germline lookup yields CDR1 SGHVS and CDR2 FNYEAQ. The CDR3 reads CASSLDSNTDTQYF. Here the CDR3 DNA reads TGTGCCAGCAGCTTAGACAGCAATACAGATACGCAGTATTTT.

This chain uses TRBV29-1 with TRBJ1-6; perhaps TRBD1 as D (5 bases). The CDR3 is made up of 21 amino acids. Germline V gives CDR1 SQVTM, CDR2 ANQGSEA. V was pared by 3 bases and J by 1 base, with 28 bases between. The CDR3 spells CSVERWRPRGLSNSYNSPLHF. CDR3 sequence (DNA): TGCAGCGTTGAGAGGTGGCGGCCCCGGGGACTTTCTAATTCCTATAATTCACCCCTCCACTTT.

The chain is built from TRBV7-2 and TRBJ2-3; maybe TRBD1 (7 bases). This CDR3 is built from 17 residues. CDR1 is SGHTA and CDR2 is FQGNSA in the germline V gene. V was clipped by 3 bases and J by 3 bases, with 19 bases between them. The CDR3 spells CASSFHRRGRITDTQYF. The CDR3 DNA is TGTGCCAGCAGCTTCCACAGGAGGGGGCGCATTACAGATACGCAGTATTTT.

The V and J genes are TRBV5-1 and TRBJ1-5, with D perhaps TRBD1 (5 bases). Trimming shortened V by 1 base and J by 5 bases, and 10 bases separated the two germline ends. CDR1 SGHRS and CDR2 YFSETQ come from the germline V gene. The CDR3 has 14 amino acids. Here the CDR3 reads CASSLRGGDQPQHF. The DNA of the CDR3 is TGCGCCAGCAGCTTGAGGGGAGGAGATCAGCCCCAGCATTTT.

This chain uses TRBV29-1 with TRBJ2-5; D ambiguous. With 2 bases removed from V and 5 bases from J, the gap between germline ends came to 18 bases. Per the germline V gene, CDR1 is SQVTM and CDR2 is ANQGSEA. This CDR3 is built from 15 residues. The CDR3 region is CSVETSSEVLETQYF. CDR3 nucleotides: TGCAGCGTTGAAACGTCCTCCGAGGTTCTGGAGACCCAGTACTTC. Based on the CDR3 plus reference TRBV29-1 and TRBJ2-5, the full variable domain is SAVISQKPSRDICQRGTSLTIQCQVDSQVTMMFWYRQQPGQSLTLIATANQGSEATYESGFVIDKFPISRPNLTFSTLTVSNMSPEDSSIYLCSVETSSEVLETQYFGPGTRLLVL.

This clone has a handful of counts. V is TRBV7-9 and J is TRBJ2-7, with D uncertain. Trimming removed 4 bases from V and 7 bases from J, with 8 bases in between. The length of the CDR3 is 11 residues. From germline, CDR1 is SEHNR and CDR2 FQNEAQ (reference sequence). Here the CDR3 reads CASSSSAEQYF. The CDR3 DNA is TGTGCCAGCAGCTCGTCCGCAGAGCAGTACTTC.

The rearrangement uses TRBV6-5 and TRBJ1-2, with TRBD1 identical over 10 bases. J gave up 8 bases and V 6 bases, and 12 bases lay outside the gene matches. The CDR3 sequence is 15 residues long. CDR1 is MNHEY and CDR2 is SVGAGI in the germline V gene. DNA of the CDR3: TGTGCCAGCAGCGACGGGGGGACAGGGGTCCCCGGCTACACCTTC. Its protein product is CASSDGGTGVPGYTF.